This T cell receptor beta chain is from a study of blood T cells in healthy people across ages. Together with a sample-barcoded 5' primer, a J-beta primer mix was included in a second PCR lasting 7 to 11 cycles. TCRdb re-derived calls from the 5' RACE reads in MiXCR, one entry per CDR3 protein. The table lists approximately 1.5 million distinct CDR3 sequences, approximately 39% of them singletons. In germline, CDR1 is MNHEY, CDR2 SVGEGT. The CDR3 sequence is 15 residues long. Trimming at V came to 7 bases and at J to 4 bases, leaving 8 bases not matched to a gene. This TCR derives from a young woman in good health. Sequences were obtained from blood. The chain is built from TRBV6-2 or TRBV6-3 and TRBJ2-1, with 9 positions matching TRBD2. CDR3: CASTLSGGLYNEQFF. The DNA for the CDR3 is TGTGCCAGCACCCTTAGCGGGGGTCTTTACAATGAGCAGTTCTTC.